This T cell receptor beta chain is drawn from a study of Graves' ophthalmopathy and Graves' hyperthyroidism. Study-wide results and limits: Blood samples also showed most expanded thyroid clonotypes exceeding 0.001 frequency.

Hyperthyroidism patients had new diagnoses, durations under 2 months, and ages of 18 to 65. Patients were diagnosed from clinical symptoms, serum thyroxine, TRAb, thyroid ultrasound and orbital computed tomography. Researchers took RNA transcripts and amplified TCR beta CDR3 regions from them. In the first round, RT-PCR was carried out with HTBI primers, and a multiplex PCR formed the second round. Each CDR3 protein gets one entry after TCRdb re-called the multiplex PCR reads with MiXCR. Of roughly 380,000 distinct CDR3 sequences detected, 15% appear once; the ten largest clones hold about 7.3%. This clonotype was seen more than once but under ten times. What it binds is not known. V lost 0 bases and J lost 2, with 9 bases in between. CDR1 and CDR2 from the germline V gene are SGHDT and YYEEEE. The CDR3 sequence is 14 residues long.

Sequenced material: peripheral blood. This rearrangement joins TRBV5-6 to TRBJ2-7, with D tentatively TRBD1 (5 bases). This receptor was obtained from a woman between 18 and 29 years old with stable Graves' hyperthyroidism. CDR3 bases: TGTGCCAGCAGCTTGGGACAGCGTGCCTACGAGCAGTACTTC. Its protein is CASSLGQRAYEQYF.